The 8 T cell receptor beta chains listed next were all sequenced from one sample in a study of cytomegalovirus exposure and HLA in healthy donors. The PCR contained 60 Vbeta and 13 Jbeta primers. The data were produced by immunoSEQ multiplex PCR, yet TCRdb's version contains in-frame clones alone and is incomplete. The sample has 200,000 or so clones; around 86% are singletons. What was sequenced was PBMCs. The source of these receptors is a woman in her 40s in good health and CMV-seronegative.

The chain joins TRBV4-1 to TRBJ2-7, with TRBD2 matching over 7 bases. The V gene's germline CDR1 is MGHRA and CDR2 YSYEKL. The CDR3 extends over 16 amino acids. The ends lost 4 bases at V and 0 bases at J; junction bases unmatched: 9. CDR3 in amino acids: CASSPLGGKSSYEQYF. CDR3 DNA sequence: TGCGCCAGCAGCCCGCTCGGGGGGAAATCCTCCTACGAGCAGTACTTC.

This clone was detected a few times. The chain couples TRBV2 to TRBJ1-5; 7 bases align to TRBD1. The CDR3 sequence is 13 residues long. With V trimmed by 6 bases and J by 11 bases, 10 bases remained unmatched. Germline loops: CDR1 SNHLY, CDR2 FYNNEI. CDR3 sequence reads: CASREGANRAQHF. In nucleotides, the CDR3 is TGTGCCAGCAGGGAGGGGGCGAATCGGGCCCAGCATTTT. Using reference TRBV2 and TRBJ1-5 for the parts outside the CDR3, the full variable domain is EPEVTQTPSHQVTQMGQEVILRCVPISNHLYFYWYRQILGQKVEFLVSFYNNEISEKSEIFDDQFSVERPDGSNFTLKIRSTKLEDSAMYFCASREGANRAQHFGDGTRLSIL.

This clone was counted only a few times. The V gene is TRBV27, the J gene TRBJ2-7; D might be TRBD1 (6 bases). V was cut by 6 bases and J by 6 bases, with 15 bases left in between. CDR3 length: 13 amino acids. Germline-derived CDR1 and CDR2 are MNHEY and SMNVEV (reference sequence). CDR3 in DNA: TGTGCCAGCAGCCCTCTCGGACAGAGCGAGCAGTACTTC. It yields the protein CASSPLGQSEQYF.

The chain couples TRBV23-1 to TRBJ2-3, with TRBD2 matching over 9 bases. TRBV23-1 is an ORF for which the function is uncertain. V lost 8 bases to trimming and J lost 5 bases; unmatched junction nucleotides: 8. The CDR3 length is 14 residues. In nucleotides, the CDR3 is TGCGCCAGCGGGCCGGGACTAGCTGAAGATACGCAGTATTTT. It is translated as CASGPGLAEDTQYF.

The rearrangement uses TRBV9 and TRBJ2-3, with 11 bases identical to TRBD2. Trimming at V came to 2 bases and at J to 1 base, leaving 9 bases not matched to a gene. The CDR3 covers 18 residues. CDR1 is SGDLS and CDR2 is YYNGEE in the germline V gene. The CDR3 region has the DNA TGTGCCAGCAGCGTCCGAGGGACTAGCGGACGACGCACAGATACGCAGTATTTT. Protein: CASSVRGTSGRRTDTQYF.

The rearrangement joins TRBV6-5 to TRBJ2-1; 7 nucleotides match TRBD2. J was trimmed by 8 bases and V by 4 bases; bases with no gene match: 11. This CDR3 contains 15 residues. CDR1 MNHEY and CDR2 SVGAGI come from the germline V gene. The CDR3 DNA sequence: TGTGCCAGCAGTTCAACCTTTACTAGCGTCGATGAGCAGTTCTTC. This gives the protein CASSSTFTSVDEQFF.

This clone has a handful of counts. The chain combines TRBV4-2 with TRBJ2-2; the match to TRBD1 covers 11 bases. CDR1 is LGHNA and CDR2 is YNFKEQ in the germline V gene. The CDR3 contains 16 residues. V trimming: 1 base; J trimming: 4 bases; junction bases outside the gene matches: 2. The CDR3 DNA follows: TGTGCCAGCAGCCAAGCCGGGACAGGGGGCACCGGGGAGCTGTTTTTT. It translates to CASSQAGTGGTGELFF.

This clone was seen a handful of times. This chain uses TRBV28 with TRBJ2-3; no reliable D call. This CDR3 contains 13 residues. V lost 3 bases to trimming and J lost 5 bases, with 9 bases between them. Germline CDR1 and CDR2: MDHEN and SYDVKM. Here the CDR3 DNA reads TGTGCCAGCAGTTTGTTTCCTGTAGATACGCAGTATTTT. As protein: CASSLFPVDTQYF. Combining the CDR3 with reference TRBV28 and TRBJ2-3 gives the whole variable domain DVKVTQSSRYLVKRTGEKVFLECVQDMDHENMFWYRQDPGLGLRLIYFSYDVKMKEKGDIPEGYSVSREKKERFSLILESASTNQTSMYLCASSLFPVDTQYFGPGTRLTVL.